What follows is one T cell receptor beta chain and its context. The sample comes from a study of yellow fever vaccine responses in identical twins. MiXCR was run by TCRdb on the RT-PCR reads, yielding one entry per CDR3 protein. The sample has a few thousand distinct CDR3 sequences; roughly 89% are singletons. Germline V gives CDR1 MGHRA, CDR2 YSYEKL. V lost 4 bases and J 10 bases, leaving 2 bases between the germline ends. The CDR3 totals 9 residues. The chain couples TRBV4-1 to TRBJ1-5; no reliable D call. This specimen consisted of T cells from blood (PBMCs), unsorted or a sorted subset (not recorded which), obtained before or after yellow fever vaccination (not recorded which). The receptor comes from a woman in her late teens or twenties who received the yellow fever vaccine. The chain's CDR3 is CASSRPQHF. Here the CDR3 DNA reads TGCGCCAGCAGCCGTCCCCAGCATTTT.